The sequence of this T cell receptor (beta chain) was determined in a study of T cells in narcolepsy. Overall study: Healthy controls were enrolled alongside patients with narcolepsy type 1 or type 2.

The CDR3 is 16 residues long. CDR1 and CDR2 from the germline V gene are SNHLY and FYNNEI. V lost 8 bases, J lost 6 bases, and 14 bases stayed unmatched. Assay: immunoSEQ multiplex PCR; the TCRdb copy retains only in-frame clones and omits some. Found here are 21,000 or so clones, about 92% of them singletons; the top ten hold approximately 1%. Sequencing was done on a sample of CD45RA- memory CD4+ T cells from PBMCs. The chain uses TRBV2 and TRBJ2-1, with TRBD2 identical over 9 bases. The clonotype was recovered from a human donor with narcolepsy. Here the CDR3 reads CASSTGKVSGSNEQFF. Written as DNA, the CDR3 is TGTGCCAGCTCCACCGGGAAAGTTAGCGGGAGCAATGAGCAGTTCTTC.